This T cell receptor beta chain was obtained from a study of blood T cell repertoires in COVID-19 (dated by TCRdb to 2020 to 2022). Describing the broader study: The collaborator samples originated in the United States, Italy and Spain and spanned the acute and convalescent phases of COVID-19. The material from the prospective study consisted of cDNA or gDNA derived from T cells, B-cell-depleted T cells, or PBMCs. Deeply sampled blood TCRbeta repertoires from subjects exposed to, actively infected with, or recovered from COVID-19 were included in the dataset. The repertoires were released in a freely available public database meant as a resource for research on the immune response to SARS-CoV-2. The samples were drawn from the first 160 participants of the ongoing ImmuneRACE study and from over 950 subjects provided by 6 global collaborators. The sample metadata nearly always contained a de-identified subject ID, COVID-19 status, age in years and sex. HLA class I and class II types, where available, came from metadata supplied by the sample provider rather than from assay-based typing.

TCRbeta CDR3 regions were amplified from genomic DNA using the immunoSEQ Assay, a bias-controlled multiplex PCR. The original methods were these. Nucleated cell counts per sample were estimated from amplification of reference gene primers within the assay. To quantify the absolute abundance of each unique TCRbeta CDR3 rearrangement, sequence reads were collapsed and filtered. For each sample, productive Simpson clonality was calculated as the square root of Simpson's diversity index across productive rearrangements. TCRdb took over this immuneACCESS table, retaining in-frame rearrangements with V and J assigned. Such tables are incomplete; in checked studies, under half of the missing clones stem from an unresolved V gene, and the remainder is unexplained. For V, J and clone size, that table is used; D and trimming come from the DNA. The sample has hundreds of thousands of clones on record, almost 85% of them singletons. The top ten constitute roughly 7.8% of the sample.

Comment on this clone: Its antigen target is currently unknown. Per-base qualities were not stored, and no clone one base away is much larger.

Whole blood was collected in K2EDTA tubes by collaborating institutions according to the institutions' own protocols. For TCRbeta analysis, collaborators shipped samples as frozen whole blood, isolated PBMCs, or DNA extracted from either of those sample types. The paper's findings and limits, for the study overall: Clinical and demographic metadata were provided uncurated, with the amount varying by source and participant.

The CDR3 has 13 amino acids, counting the end cysteine and phenylalanine. Only the CDR3 DNA is retained, 39 bases long and in frame from the first base. As encoded in the germline V gene, CDR1 is LGHNT while CDR2 is FRNRAP. The trim is 2 bases for V and 3 bases for J, with a gap of 7 bases between the germline ends. The rearrangement combines TRBV12-5 with TRBJ1-1, with no D gene named confidently. Sequencing was done on a sample of peripheral blood. This receptor was obtained from a human donor in a cohort sampled during active COVID-19. The nucleotide sequence is given as TGTGCTAGTGGTTTGTGGGCAGACACTGAAGCTTTCTTT. It encodes CASGLWADTEAFF. Supplemented by the reference TRBV12-5 and TRBJ1-1 proteins around the CDR3, the complete variable domain is DARVTQTPRHKVTEMGQEVTMRCQPILGHNTVFWYRQTMMQGLELLAYFRNRAPLDDSGMPKDRFSAEMPDATLATLKIQPSEPRDSAVYFCASGLWADTEAFFGQGTRLTVV.